Detailed here is one TCR beta chain. The data originate from a study of CD4 T cells in relation to SARS-CoV-2 and coronaviruses. Study as a whole: The restricting HLA molecule for shared crossreactive spike epitopes was mapped.

Uncultured naive and memory CD4+ T cells supplied DNA for deep TCR-beta sequencing. Libraries were prepared by immunoSEQ multiplex PCR; TCRdb keeps only in-frame clonotypes and omits some of them. The table records approximately 60,000 clones, about 92% of them present only once. The CDR3 covers 13 residues. Germline CDR1 LNHDA, CDR2 SQIVND (reference sequence). Trimming took off 9 bases at V and 7 bases at J, with 16 bases between the two ends. Sequenced: naive CD4+ T cells from PBMCs. Stated subset: naive CD4+ T cells isolated by negative enrichment. This sequence was found in an adult with COVID-19. The chain is built from TRBV19 and TRBJ2-1, with TRBD2 as a possible D gene (6 bases). CDR3 in amino acids: CASRRGGINEQFF. CDR3 sequence (DNA): TGTGCCAGCCGGCGGGGCGGGATAAATGAGCAGTTCTTC.